Listed below are T cell receptor beta chains from one sample, sequenced in a study of blood T cell repertoires in COVID-19. TCRdb's table, derived via immunoSEQ multiplex PCR, lists solely in-frame clones and lacks some. The sample has nearly 250,000 clones; approximately 84% are singletons. What was sequenced was peripheral blood. All receptors come from an elderly woman with acute or convalescent COVID-19. Each CDR3 is given with its conserved first and last residue. D genes are given only for firm matches. Only some rows state a clone size, as once, few, many or a class for expanded clones.

CASSASPGSYNSPLHF TGTGCCAGCAGCGCGAGCCCAGGGTCCTATAATTCACCCCTCCACTTT few TRBJ1-6 TRBV9 -
CASRARTGYRGGEKLFF TGTGCCAGCAGAGCCCGGACAGGGTACAGAGGGGGTGAAAAACTGTTTTTT - TRBJ1-4 TRBV28 TRBD1
CASSPDFRGYTF TGTGCCAGCAGCCCTGACTTCAGAGGCTACACCTTC - TRBJ1-2 TRBV7-9 -
CASRYRGNTGELFF TGTGCCAGCAGGTACAGGGGTAACACCGGGGAGCTGTTTTTT - TRBJ2-2 TRBV7-2 TRBD1
CASSVNTEAFF TGTGCCAGCAGCGTAAACACTGAAGCTTTCTTT once TRBJ1-1 TRBV5-6 -
CASRARGQETQYF TGTGCCAGTAGGGCTCGGGGCCAAGAGACCCAGTACTTC - TRBJ2-5 TRBV19 -
CASSQWETSGRTGELFF TGCGCCAGCAGCCAGTGGGAGACTAGCGGGAGGACCGGGGAGCTGTTTTTT few TRBJ2-2 TRBV4-3 TRBD2
CARSPTETRQGAAGELFF TGTGCCAGAAGCCCTACCGAAACCCGACAGGGGGCTGCCGGGGAGCTGTTTTTT - TRBJ2-2 TRBV5-3 TRBD1
CASSTGQGGGEQFF TGTGCCAGCAGCACCGGACAGGGCGGCGGTGAGCAGTTCTTC - TRBJ2-1 TRBV7-2 TRBD1
CASSQERRVADGELFF TGTGCCAGCAGCCAAGAGAGGAGGGTAGCTGACGGGGAGCTGTTTTTT - TRBJ2-2 TRBV4-2 -
CASSLTDYGYTF TGTGCCAGCAGTTTAACGGACTATGGCTACACCTTC - TRBJ1-2 TRBV12-3/TRBV12-4 -
CASRTGGAEYGYTF TGTGCCAGCAGAACAGGGGGCGCGGAGTATGGCTACACCTTC - TRBJ1-2 TRBV6-5 TRBD1
CASSQEDLAGGRADTQYF TGTGCCAGCAGCCAAGAGGACCTAGCGGGGGGGCGGGCAGATACGCAGTATTTT once TRBJ2-3 TRBV4-2 TRBD2
CASSPLAGTGDWNGYTF TGTGCCAGCAGCCCTTTAGCCGGGACAGGGGATTGGAATGGCTACACCTTC - TRBJ1-2 TRBV3-1/TRBV3-2 TRBD1
CASSPTGANTGELFF TGTGCCAGCAGCCCGACAGGGGCGAACACCGGGGAGCTGTTTTTT - TRBJ2-2 TRBV11-3 TRBD1
CASSLEPSGGQETQYF TGCGCCAGCAGCTTGGAACCTAGCGGGGGCCAAGAGACCCAGTACTTC - TRBJ2-5 TRBV5-1 TRBD2
CASFAPGGPTNYGYTF TGTGCCAGTTTTGCCCCAGGGGGACCTACTAACTATGGCTACACCTTC - TRBJ1-2 TRBV28 TRBD1
CASSYRDQGGGSPLHF TGTGCCAGCAGTTACCGGGATCAGGGGGGTGGTTCACCCCTCCACTTT - TRBJ1-6 TRBV6-5 TRBD1
CASFNTGWGAFF TGTGCCAGCTTTAACACAGGCTGGGGAGCTTTCTTT - TRBJ1-1 TRBV6-5 -
CASSTGQGSYGYTF TGTGCCAGCAGTACGGGACAGGGGTCCTATGGCTACACCTTC - TRBJ1-2 TRBV7-2 TRBD1
CASSFTGGRPYEQYF TGTGCCAGCAGCTTTACAGGGGGCAGGCCCTACGAGCAGTACTTC - TRBJ2-7 TRBV11-2 TRBD1
CASSVGLQTLGHEQYF TGTGCCAGCAGCGTAGGGCTACAGACCCTCGGCCACGAGCAGTACTTC - TRBJ2-7 TRBV9 -
CASRPGQGFFTEAFF TGTGCCAGCAGACCGGGACAGGGGTTTTTCACTGAAGCTTTCTTT - TRBJ1-1 TRBV28 TRBD1
CASSLNSSAGELFF TGTGCCAGCAGCTTGAACAGCTCTGCCGGGGAGCTGTTTTTT once TRBJ2-2 TRBV5-7 -
CASSSRTEAFF TGTGCCAGCAGCTCGCGCACTGAAGCTTTCTTT - TRBJ1-1 TRBV7-6 -
CASSFRYGTIIYEQYF TGTGCCAGCAGCTTCAGGTACGGTACCATCATCTACGAGCAGTACTTC - TRBJ2-7 TRBV5-6 -
CASSVLGGGEETQYF TGTGCCAGCAGCGTACTAGGAGGCGGAGAAGAGACCCAGTACTTC - TRBJ2-5 TRBV9 -
CAISDRVGGYYYEQYF TGTGCCATCAGTGATCGGGTAGGAGGGTATTACTACGAGCAGTACTTC - TRBJ2-7 TRBV10-3 -
CASSSGTSPYNEQFF TGTGCCAGCAGCTCCGGGACTAGCCCCTACAATGAGCAGTTCTTC - TRBJ2-1 TRBV5-8 TRBD2
CASSPGHSGELFF TGTGCCAGCAGCCCCGGACACTCCGGGGAGCTGTTTTTT few TRBJ2-2 TRBV25-1 -
CASSSGQARIPYEQYF TGTGCCAGCAGTTCCGGACAGGCGAGAATTCCCTACGAGCAGTACTTC few TRBJ2-7 TRBV28 TRBD1
CASSPTSGNWELFF TGTGCCAGCTCTCCCACTAGCGGTAATTGGGAGCTGTTTTTT - TRBJ2-2 TRBV18 TRBD2
CAWESASGSGEQYF TGTGCCTGGGAGAGCGCTAGCGGGAGCGGGGAGCAGTACTTC - TRBJ2-7 TRBV30 TRBD2
CASSIGGTGDTEAFF TGTGCCAGTAGTATAGGTGGGACGGGAGACACTGAAGCTTTCTTT - TRBJ1-1 TRBV19 -
CASSLYPSGRTYEQYF TGTGCCAGCAGCTTATATCCTAGCGGGAGGACGTACGAGCAGTACTTC - TRBJ2-7 TRBV7-9 TRBD2
CASSLFAWDFTYEQYF TGTGCCAGCAGTTTATTCGCCTGGGACTTTACCTACGAGCAGTACTTC - TRBJ2-7 TRBV27 -
CASSTSEGSYGYTF TGTGCCAGTAGTACCTCAGAGGGTTCCTATGGCTACACCTTC few TRBJ1-2 TRBV19 -
CASSIGPGVPDGTSYEQYF TGTGCCAGTAGTATAGGTCCCGGGGTACCTGACGGTACCTCCTACGAGCAGTACTTC - TRBJ2-7 TRBV19 -
CASRKDRAVTGELFF TGTGCCAGCAGGAAGGACAGGGCAGTCACCGGGGAGCTGTTTTTT - TRBJ2-2 TRBV28 TRBD1
CASSDRQANTIYF TGTGCCAGCAGCGACCGACAGGCAAACACCATATATTTT few TRBJ1-3 TRBV7-2 -
CASTINRGDEKLFF TGTGCCAGCACTATAAACAGGGGTGATGAAAAACTGTTTTTT - TRBJ1-4 TRBV6-5 TRBD1
CATSTTDRVSTEAFF TGTGCCACCAGCACCACCGACAGGGTCAGCACTGAAGCTTTCTTT - TRBJ1-1 TRBV15 TRBD1